Many counts were recorded for the clone carrying this T cell receptor beta chain. Primers used in a second PCR of roughly 6 to 11 cycles were a sample-barcoded 5' primer and a J-beta primer mix. TCRdb independently ran MiXCR on the 5' RACE reads; one entry per CDR3 protein. In the table there are 700,000 to 900,000 distinct CDR3 sequences, roughly 50% of which are singletons. The entry originates in a study of blood T cells in healthy people across ages. This CDR3 comprises 14 residues. V lost 2 bases and J 1 base, leaving 8 bases between the germline ends. Germline CDR1 SGDLS, CDR2 YYNGEE. This rearrangement joins TRBV9 to TRBJ2-3; D is undetermined. The source is a man older than 75 in good health. Input material: blood. In DNA, the CDR3 is TGTGCCAGCAGCGTCGGCCAGGGCACAGATACGCAGTATTTT. Its protein is CASSVGQGTDTQYF.